This T cell receptor (beta chain) was obtained from a study of blood T cell repertoires in COVID-19. The protocol was immunoSEQ multiplex PCR, while the TCRdb copy is restricted to in-frame clones and leaves out a portion. The data contain fewer than 150,000 clones, approximately 90% of them seen just once; the ten biggest clones take up roughly 4%. This TCR was recovered from a woman between 40 and 50 years old with acute or convalescent COVID-19. The sequencing sample was made of peripheral blood.

The CDR3 nucleotides read TGTGCCAGCAGCTCGACAGGGAGTGGCGAGCAGTACTTC. It yields the protein CASSSTGSGEQYF. The V gene is TRBV7-2, the J gene TRBJ2-7, with TRBD1 identical over 7 bases. J was trimmed by 6 bases and V by 4 bases; bases with no gene match: 6. The CDR3 is 13 residues long. Per the germline V gene, CDR1 is SGHTA and CDR2 is FQGNSA.